One sample yielded the 8 T cell receptor beta chains listed below, sequenced in a study of blood T cell repertoires in COVID-19. The data were produced by immunoSEQ multiplex PCR, yet TCRdb's version contains in-frame clones alone and is incomplete. The sample holds about 140,000 clones, roughly 80% seen once. The material sequenced was peripheral blood. These receptors originate from a human donor in a cohort sampled during active COVID-19.

The V and J genes are TRBV10-1 and TRBJ1-4; D is unclear. V was shortened by 5 bases and J by 5 bases, with 9 bases between the two germline ends. This CDR3 has 13 residues. Germline V CDR1 and CDR2: WNHNN, SYGVQD (reference sequence). The CDR3 here is CASSPTVNEKLFF. CDR3 coding DNA: TGCGCCAGCAGTCCGACTGTGAATGAAAAACTGTTTTTT.

This sequence joins TRBV11-2 and TRBJ2-3; 11 nucleotides match TRBD1. After removal of 8 bases from V and 4 bases from J, the junction contained 8 bases not matched to a gene. CDR1 and CDR2 (germline): SGHAT, FQNNGV. The CDR3 is made up of 15 amino acids. CDR3 coding DNA: TGTGCCAGCGAGCCCGGACAGGGGGCAGCAGATACGCAGTATTTT. The encoded protein is CASEPGQGAADTQYF.

The V gene is TRBV5-1, the J gene TRBJ2-5; perhaps TRBD2 as D (6 bases). This CDR3 contains 14 residues. CDR1 is SGHRS and CDR2 is YFSETQ in the germline V gene. V was shortened by 3 bases and J by 2 bases, with 11 bases between the two germline ends. The CDR3 protein is CASSSRTNQETQYF. Written as DNA, the CDR3 is TGCGCCAGCAGCTCGCGGACTAATCAAGAGACCCAGTACTTC.

This clone was seen a handful of times. This rearrangement joins TRBV10-2 to TRBJ2-7, with 13 bases fitting TRBD2. The CDR3 is made up of 17 amino acids. V shed 4 bases, J shed 0 bases, and the junction held 6 bases outside the gene matches. In germline, CDR1 is WSHSY, CDR2 SAAADI. DNA for the CDR3: TGCGCCAGCAGTGGGGGGACTAGCGGGGCCAACTCCTACGAGCAGTACTTC. This encodes CASSGGTSGANSYEQYF.

The V gene is TRBV9, the J gene TRBJ2-2, with 11 bases aligning to TRBD1. With 6 bases clipped from V and 4 bases from J, the junction kept 8 bases outside the gene matches. This CDR3 spans 16 amino acids. CDR1 is SGDLS and CDR2 is YYNGEE in the germline V gene. The CDR3 protein is CASTPGGTGGTGELFF. In nucleotides, the CDR3 is TGTGCCAGCACCCCGGGTGGGACAGGGGGCACCGGGGAGCTGTTTTTT.

The V call is TRBV4-1, the J call TRBJ1-4; tentatively, D is TRBD1 (6 bases). The CDR3 spans 17 residues. V was cut by 9 bases and J by 2 bases, with 22 bases left in between. CDR1 is MGHRA and CDR2 is YSYEKL in the germline V gene. CDR3 nucleotides: TGCGCCAGATCCTGGGGGCAGTCTAACTCTACTAATGAAAAACTGTTTTTT. Its translation: CARSWGQSNSTNEKLFF.

The chain carries TRBV4-2 and TRBJ1-5; a possible D gene is TRBD1 (5 bases). The CDR3 has 13 amino acids. The germline V gene has CDR1 LGHNA and CDR2 YNFKEQ. V was cut by 4 bases and J by 9 bases, with 13 bases left in between. The CDR3: CASSLTGLLPQHF. The CDR3 coding sequence is TGTGCCAGCAGCCTTACGGGACTCCTGCCCCAGCATTTT.

The chain has TRBV27 and TRBJ1-4, with TRBD1 matching over 9 bases. With 5 bases clipped from V and 8 bases from J, the junction kept 12 bases outside the gene matches. This CDR3 region has 16 residues. The germline CDR1 and CDR2 sequences are MNHEY and SMNVEV (reference sequence). The CDR3 sequence: CASSPGRTGVGEKLFF. The CDR3, as DNA: TGTGCCAGCAGTCCCGGGAGGACAGGGGTGGGGGAAAAACTGTTTTTT.